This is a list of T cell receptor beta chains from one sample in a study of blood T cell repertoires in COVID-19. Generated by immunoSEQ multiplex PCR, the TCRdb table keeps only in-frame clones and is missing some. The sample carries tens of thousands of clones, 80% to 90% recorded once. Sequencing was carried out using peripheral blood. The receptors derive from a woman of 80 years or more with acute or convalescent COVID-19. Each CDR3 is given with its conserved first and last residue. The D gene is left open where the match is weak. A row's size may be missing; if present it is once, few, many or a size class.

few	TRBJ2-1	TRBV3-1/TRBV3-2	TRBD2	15	TGTGCCAGCAGCCAAGGACTAGCGGGAGGGAATGAGCAGTTCTTC	CASSQGLAGGNEQFF
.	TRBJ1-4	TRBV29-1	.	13	TGCAGCGTTGAACGGGGGGCTAATGAAAAACTGTTTTTT	CSVERGANEKLFF
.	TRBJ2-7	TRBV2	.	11	TGTGCCAGCAGCACAGGTTACGAGCAGTACTTC	CASSTGYEQYF
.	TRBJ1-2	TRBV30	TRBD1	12	TGTGCCTGGAGCCACAGGGGTGAAGGCTACACCTTC	CAWSHRGEGYTF
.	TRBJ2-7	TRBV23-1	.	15	TGCGCCAGCAGTCAATCGATCCCTACCTCCTACGAGCAGTACTTC	CASSQSIPTSYEQYF
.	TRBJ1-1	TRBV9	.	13	TGTGCCAGCAGCGAGGACTTGAACACTGAAGCTTTCTTT	CASSEDLNTEAFF
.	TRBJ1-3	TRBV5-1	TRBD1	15	TGCGCCAGCAGCCGGGACAGCTTCTCTGGAAACACCATATATTTT	CASSRDSFSGNTIYF
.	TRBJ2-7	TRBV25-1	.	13	TGTGCCAGCAGTGATAGACAATCCTACGAGCAGTACTTC	CASSDRQSYEQYF
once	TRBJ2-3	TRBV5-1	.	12	TGCGCCAGCAGACAGGACACAGATACGCAGTATTTT	CASRQDTDTQYF
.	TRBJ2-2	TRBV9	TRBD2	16	TGTGCCAGCACGCAGGGTAGCGGGAGGGAAACCGGGGAGCTGTTTTTT	CASTQGSGRETGELFF
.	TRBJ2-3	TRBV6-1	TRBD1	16	TGTGCCAGCAGCGAACGACAGGGAATGGGGACAGATACGCAGTATTTT	CASSERQGMGTDTQYF
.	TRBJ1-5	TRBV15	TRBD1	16	TGTGCCACCAGCAGAGGCACAGGGGAAAGGAATCAGCCCCAGCATTTT	CATSRGTGERNQPQHF
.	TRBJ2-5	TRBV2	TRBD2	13	TGTGCCAGCACTTTAGCGGGAGAGGAGACCCAGTACTTC	CASTLAGEETQYF
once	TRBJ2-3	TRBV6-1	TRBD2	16	TGTGCCAGCAGTGGGGGACTAGCGGGTCACACAGATACGCAGTATTTT	CASSGGLAGHTDTQYF
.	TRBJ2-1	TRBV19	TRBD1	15	TGTGCCAGTAGTTACACAGGGGAAACTTCCAATGAGCAGTTCTTC	CASSYTGETSNEQFF
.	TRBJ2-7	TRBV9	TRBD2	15	TGTGCCAGCAGCGTAGGTACTAGCGTTACCTACGAGCAGTACTTC	CASSVGTSVTYEQYF
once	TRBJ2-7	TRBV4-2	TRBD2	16	TGTGCCAGCAGCCAAGTCAACAGCGGGGGGTGGTACGAGCAGTACTTC	CASSQVNSGGWYEQYF
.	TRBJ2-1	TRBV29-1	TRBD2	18	TGCAGCGTTGACACTTTCGGGACTAGCGGGGGGGCTGGGAATGAGCAGTTCTTC	CSVDTFGTSGGAGNEQFF
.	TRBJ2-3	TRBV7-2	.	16	TGTGCCAGCAGTCCGTGGGGGCTAGCGGACACAGATACGCAGTATTTT	CASSPWGLADTDTQYF
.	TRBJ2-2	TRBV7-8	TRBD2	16	TGTGCCAGCAGCTTAGTTCTGCGGGGGGGCGCCGGGGAGCTGTTTTTT	CASSLVLRGGAGELFF
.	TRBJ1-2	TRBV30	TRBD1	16	TGTGCCTGGAGTGTCGAGGGGCCAGGGGGCGTCTATGGCTACACCTTC	CAWSVEGPGGVYGYTF
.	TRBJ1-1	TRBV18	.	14	TGTGCCAGCTCACCCAAGGGGGGGAGCACTGAAGCTTTCTTT	CASSPKGGSTEAFF
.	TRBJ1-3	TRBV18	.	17	TGTGCCAGCGTTGGGGCAGGGGCGTCCTTCTCTGGAAACACCATATATTTT	CASVGAGASFSGNTIYF
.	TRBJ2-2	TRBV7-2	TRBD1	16	TGTGCCAGCAGCTTAGGAAGGGGGCGATACACCGGGGAGCTGTTTTTT	CASSLGRGRYTGELFF
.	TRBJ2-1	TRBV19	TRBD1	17	TGTGCCAGTAGTACGGGACAGTTAAAAAGCTCCTACAATGAGCAGTTCTTC	CASSTGQLKSSYNEQFF
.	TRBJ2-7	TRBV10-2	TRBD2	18	TGCGCCAGCAGTGAGGCCTTGGGACTAGCGGGAGAATACTACGAGCAGTACTTC	CASSEALGLAGEYYEQYF
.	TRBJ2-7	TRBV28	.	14	TGTGCCAGCAGAGCGACAGCCGCGTCCCACGAGCAGTACTTC	CASRATAASHEQYF
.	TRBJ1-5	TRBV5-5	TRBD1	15	TGTGCCAGCAGCTCTCTGGGACAGGGGGATCAGCCCCAGCATTTT	CASSSLGQGDQPQHF
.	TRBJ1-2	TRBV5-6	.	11	TGTGCCAGCCGCCGTGAGTATGGCTACACCTTC	CASRREYGYTF
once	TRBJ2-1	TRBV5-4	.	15	TGTGCCAGCCACAAGAGGTCGAGCTCCTACAATGAGCAGTTCTTC	CASHKRSSSYNEQFF
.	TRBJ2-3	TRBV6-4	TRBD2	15	TGTGCCAGCAGTGAGGGAGCGGGAGTCGCAGATACGCAGTATTTT	CASSEGAGVADTQYF
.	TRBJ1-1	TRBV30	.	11	TGTGCCTGGAGCCGGGACACTGAAGCTTTCTTT	CAWSRDTEAFF
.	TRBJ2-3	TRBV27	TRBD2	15	TGTGCCAGCAGGGGACTAGGGGGATTCACAGATACGCAGTATTTT	CASRGLGGFTDTQYF
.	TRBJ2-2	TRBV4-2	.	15	TGTGCCAGCAGCCAACAGGGGATGGCCACCGGGGAGCTGTTTTTT	CASSQQGMATGELFF
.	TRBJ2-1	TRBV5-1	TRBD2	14	TGCGCCAGCAGCCAGACTAGCGGGAGCCTTGAGCAGTTCTTC	CASSQTSGSLEQFF
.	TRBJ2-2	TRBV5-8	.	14	TGTGCCAGCAGCTTTGGGGAGTTAACCGGGGAGCTGTTTTTT	CASSFGELTGELFF
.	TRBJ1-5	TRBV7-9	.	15	TGTGCCAGCAGCTCTTCGGGGGTGAGCAATCAGCCCCAGCATTTT	CASSSSGVSNQPQHF
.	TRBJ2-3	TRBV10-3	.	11	TGTGCCATTAGATTCGCAGATACGCAGTATTTT	CAIRFADTQYF
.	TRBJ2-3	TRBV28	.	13	TGTGCCAGCAGTCAGACGAGGGTGGATACGCAGTATTTT	CASSQTRVDTQYF
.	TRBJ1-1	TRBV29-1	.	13	TGCAGCGTGACCCTCAAGGAGGGCACTGAAGCTTTCTTT	CSVTLKEGTEAFF